These 8 T cell receptor beta chains share one sample of origin, sequenced in a study of CD8 T cells in Susac syndrome. Random hexamers were used to reverse transcribe an amount of 0.5 to 1 ug RNA. TCRdb redid the calling of the immunoSEQ multiplex PCR reads with MiXCR, one entry per CDR3 protein. The sample lists fewer than 300,000 distinct CDR3 sequences; more than 75% were seen once. Sequences were obtained from CD8+ T cells from PBMCs. Every receptor here comes from a human donor with multiple sclerosis.

The chain recombines TRBV27 with TRBJ1-5; 9 bases agree with TRBD1. Unmatched junction bases numbered 4, after V lost 3 bases and J lost 7 bases. The germline CDR1 and CDR2 sequences are MNHEY and SMNVEV (reference sequence). This CDR3 is built from 14 residues. CDR3 amino acids: CASSLDRGGQPQHF. CDR3 sequence (DNA): TGTGCCAGCAGTTTGGACAGGGGCGGCCAGCCCCAGCATTTT.

J is TRBJ2-1 and V is TRBV7-9, with TRBD2 matching over 10 bases. The V gene's germline CDR1 is SEHNR and CDR2 FQNEAQ (reference sequence). The CDR3 totals 16 residues. The trim removed 5 bases at V and 1 base at J, leaving 5 bases unmatched. The CDR3 region is CASSPTSGVSYNEQFF. CDR3 sequence (DNA): TGTGCCAGCAGCCCCACTAGCGGGGTGTCCTACAATGAGCAGTTCTTC.

This clonotype was observed once. The chain couples TRBV15 to TRBJ2-1, with D unclear. Germline lookup yields CDR1 LNHNV and CDR2 YYDKDF (reference sequence). V lost 8 bases and J lost 7, with 12 bases in between. The CDR3 length is 12 residues. Here the CDR3 reads CATSPRVNEQFF. CDR3 nucleotide sequence: TGTGCCACCTCCCCCCGGGTGAATGAGCAGTTCTTC.

CDR3 sequence reads: CASSSHREAFF. CDR3 in DNA: TGTGCCAGCAGTTCCCACAGGGAGGCTTTCTTT. The V gene is TRBV11-2, the J gene TRBJ1-1, with a tentative D call TRBD1 (6 bases). Germline V gene sequence: CDR1 SGHAT, CDR2 FQNNGV. Trimming took off 6 bases at V and 11 bases at J, with 13 bases between the two ends. This CDR3 spans 11 amino acids.

The CDR3 DNA is TGTGCCAGCAGCCTTCAGAGGAGGCCGTCTCAAGAGACCCAGTACTTC. Translated, it gives CASSLQRRPSQETQYF. The chain uses TRBV11-2 and TRBJ2-5; D might be TRBD2 (5 bases). Looked up from germline, CDR1 is SGHAT and CDR2 is FQNNGV. The V gene lost 5 bases and the J gene lost 2 bases, with 18 bases spanning the gap. The CDR3 is made up of 16 amino acids.

The V and J genes are TRBV10-3 and TRBJ2-3; D unclear. Germline V lookup: CDR1 ENHRY, CDR2 SYGVKD. The CDR3 runs to 15 residues. V was pared by 2 bases and J by 3 bases, with 12 bases between. The CDR3 bases are TGTGCCATCAGTGAGATCAGGAGAAAGACAGATACGCAGTATTTT. It is translated as CAISEIRRKTDTQYF.

This clonotype appeared a single time. The V call is TRBV9, the J call TRBJ2-1, with 9 bases lining up with TRBD2. Trimming removed 4 bases from V and 6 bases from J; junction bases left unmatched: 11. This CDR3 has 16 amino acids. Germline V CDR1 and CDR2: SGDLS, YYNGEE. The CDR3 DNA sequence: TGTGCCAGCAGCACCTCAGGGGCGGGAGGGATCAATGAGCAGTTCTTC. This encodes CASSTSGAGGINEQFF.

CDR3 sequence (DNA): TGTGCCAGCAGTGGGAAGTATCCAGGGGTTGATGAGCAGTTCTTC. It is translated as CASSGKYPGVDEQFF. The V and J genes are TRBV6-1 and TRBJ2-1; TRBD1 is a possible D gene (6 bases). CDR1 is MNHNS and CDR2 is SASEGT in the germline V gene. Trimming shortened V by 4 bases and J by 8 bases, and 18 bases separated the two germline ends. The CDR3 consists of 15 residues.